This T cell receptor beta chain originates from a study of blood T cell repertoires in COVID-19. Looking at the study overall: COVID-19 samples from acute and convalescent phases originated in the United States, Italy and Spain. The cDNA or gDNA used as material had been derived from T cells, B-cell-depleted T cells, or PBMCs.

This clone was counted a few times. Original handling: Quantification of nucleated cells was approximated via reference gene primer amplification. Using immunoSEQ multiplex PCR, the repertoire was profiled, and TCRdb retains in-frame clones only, with some absent. The DNA gave D and trimming, while V, J and clone size come from that table. The table records roughly 70,000 clones, about 80% of them present only once. The CDR3 has 15 residues. Per the germline V gene, CDR1 is MDHEN and CDR2 is SYDVKM. Trimming at V came to 7 bases and at J to 0 bases, leaving 6 bases not matched to a gene. The chain couples TRBV28 to TRBJ1-3; 7 bases are shared with TRBD1. The TCR sequence derives from a man between 65 and 79 years old who had recovered from COVID-19. Sequenced input: peripheral blood. The CDR3 region is CASTRQGISGNTIYF. CDR3 DNA sequence: TGTGCCAGCACACGACAGGGCATCTCTGGAAACACCATATATTTT.